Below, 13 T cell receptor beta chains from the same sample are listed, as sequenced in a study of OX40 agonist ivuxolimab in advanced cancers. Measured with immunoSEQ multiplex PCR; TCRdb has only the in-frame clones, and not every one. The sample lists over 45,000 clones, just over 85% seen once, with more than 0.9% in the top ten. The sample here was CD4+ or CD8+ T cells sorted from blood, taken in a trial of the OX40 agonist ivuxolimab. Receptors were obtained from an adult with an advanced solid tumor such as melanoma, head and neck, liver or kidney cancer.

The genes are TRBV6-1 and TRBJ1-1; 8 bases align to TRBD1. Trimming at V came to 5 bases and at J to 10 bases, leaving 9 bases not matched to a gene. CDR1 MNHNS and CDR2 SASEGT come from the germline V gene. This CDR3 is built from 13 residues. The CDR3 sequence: CASSLRTGQGAFF. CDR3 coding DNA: TGTGCCAGCAGTTTGAGGACAGGGCAAGGAGCTTTCTTT.

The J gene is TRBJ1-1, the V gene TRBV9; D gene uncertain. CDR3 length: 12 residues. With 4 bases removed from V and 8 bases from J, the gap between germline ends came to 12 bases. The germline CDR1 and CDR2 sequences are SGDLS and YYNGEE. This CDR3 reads CASSPQTSEAFF. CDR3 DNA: TGTGCCAGCAGCCCCCAGACATCAGAAGCTTTCTTT.

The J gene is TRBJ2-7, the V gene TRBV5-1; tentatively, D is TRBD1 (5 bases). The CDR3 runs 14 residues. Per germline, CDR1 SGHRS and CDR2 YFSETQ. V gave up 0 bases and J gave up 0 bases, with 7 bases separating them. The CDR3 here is CASSLGGPSYEQYF. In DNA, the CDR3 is TGCGCCAGCAGCTTGGGGGGCCCCTCCTACGAGCAGTACTTC.

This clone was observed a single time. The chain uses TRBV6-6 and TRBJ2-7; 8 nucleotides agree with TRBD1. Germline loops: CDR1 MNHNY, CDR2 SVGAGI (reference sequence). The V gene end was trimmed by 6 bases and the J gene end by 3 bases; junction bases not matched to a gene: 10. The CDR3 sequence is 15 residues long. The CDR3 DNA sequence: TGTGCCAGCAGGGACCCAGGGGGACAGGACTACGAGCAGTACTTC. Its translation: CASRDPGGQDYEQYF.

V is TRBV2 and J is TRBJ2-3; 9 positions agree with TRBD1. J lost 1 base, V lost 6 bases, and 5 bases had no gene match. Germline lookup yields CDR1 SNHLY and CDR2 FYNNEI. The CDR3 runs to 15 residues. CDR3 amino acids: CASRGTGFGTDTQYF. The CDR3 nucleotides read TGTGCCAGCAGAGGGACAGGGTTCGGCACAGATACGCAGTATTTT. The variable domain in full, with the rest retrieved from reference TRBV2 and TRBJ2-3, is EPEVTQTPSHQVTQMGQEVILRCVPISNHLYFYWYRQILGQKVEFLVSFYNNEISEKSEIFDDQFSVERPDGSNFTLKIRSTKLEDSAMYFCASRGTGFGTDTQYFGPGTRLTVL.

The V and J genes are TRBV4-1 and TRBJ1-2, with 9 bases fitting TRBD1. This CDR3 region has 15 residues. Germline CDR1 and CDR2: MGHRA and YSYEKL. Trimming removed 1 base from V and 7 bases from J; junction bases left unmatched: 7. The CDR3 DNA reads TGCGCCAGCAGCCAAGGGGGACAGGGATCGTCTGGCTACACCTTC. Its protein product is CASSQGGQGSSGYTF.

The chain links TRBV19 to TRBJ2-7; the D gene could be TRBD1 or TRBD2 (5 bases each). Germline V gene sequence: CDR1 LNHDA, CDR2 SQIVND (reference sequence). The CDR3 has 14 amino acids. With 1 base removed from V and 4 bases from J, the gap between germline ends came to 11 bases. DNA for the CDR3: TGTGCCAGTAGTATAGTCTCCGAGGGGTACGAGCAGTACTTC. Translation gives CASSIVSEGYEQYF.

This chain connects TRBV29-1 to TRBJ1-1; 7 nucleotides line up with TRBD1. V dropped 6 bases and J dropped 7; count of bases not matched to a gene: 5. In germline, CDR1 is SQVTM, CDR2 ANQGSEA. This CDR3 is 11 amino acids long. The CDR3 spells CSVATGVEAFF. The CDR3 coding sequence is TGCAGCGTAGCTACAGGGGTTGAAGCTTTCTTT. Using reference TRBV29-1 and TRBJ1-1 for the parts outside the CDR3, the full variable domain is SAVISQKPSRDICQRGTSLTIQCQVDSQVTMMFWYRQQPGQSLTLIATANQGSEATYESGFVIDKFPISRPNLTFSTLTVSNMSPEDSSIYLCSVATGVEAFFGQGTRLTVV.

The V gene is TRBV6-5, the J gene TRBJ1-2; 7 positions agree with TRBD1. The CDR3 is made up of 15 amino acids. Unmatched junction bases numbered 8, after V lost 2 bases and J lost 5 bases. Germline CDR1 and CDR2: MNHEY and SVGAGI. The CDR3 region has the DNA TGTGCCAGCAGTTACGCCCGACAGGGTTCGTATGGCTACACCTTC. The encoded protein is CASSYARQGSYGYTF.

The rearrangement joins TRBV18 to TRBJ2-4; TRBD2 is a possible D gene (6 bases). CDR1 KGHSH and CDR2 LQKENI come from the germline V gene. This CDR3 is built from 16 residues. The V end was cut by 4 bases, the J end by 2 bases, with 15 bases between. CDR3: CASSLRGGVTKNIQYF. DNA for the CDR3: TGTGCCAGCTCACTCCGCGGAGGGGTGACCAAAAACATTCAGTACTTC.

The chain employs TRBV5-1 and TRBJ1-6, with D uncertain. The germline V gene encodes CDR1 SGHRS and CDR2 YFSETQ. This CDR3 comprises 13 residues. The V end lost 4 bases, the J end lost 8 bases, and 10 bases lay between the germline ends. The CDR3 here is CASSRKTDSPLHF. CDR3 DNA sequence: TGCGCCAGCAGCAGAAAAACGGATTCACCCCTCCACTTT. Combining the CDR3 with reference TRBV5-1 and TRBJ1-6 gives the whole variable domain KAGVTQTPRYLIKTRGQQVTLSCSPISGHRSVSWYQQTPGQGLQFLFEYFSETQRNKGNFPGRFSGRQFSNSRSEMNVSTLELGDSALYLCASSRKTDSPLHFGNGTRLTVT.

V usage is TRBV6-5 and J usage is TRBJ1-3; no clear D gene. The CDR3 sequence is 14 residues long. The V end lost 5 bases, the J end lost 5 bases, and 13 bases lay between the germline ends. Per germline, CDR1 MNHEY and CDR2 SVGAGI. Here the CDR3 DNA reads TGTGCCAGCAGTACGATACTCAGACGAAACACCATATATTTT. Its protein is CASSTILRRNTIYF.

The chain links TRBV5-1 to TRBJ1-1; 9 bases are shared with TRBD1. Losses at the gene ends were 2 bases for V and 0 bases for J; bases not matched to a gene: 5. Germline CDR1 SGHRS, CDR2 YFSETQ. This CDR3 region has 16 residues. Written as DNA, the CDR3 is TGCGCCAGCAGCTTACAGGGGGCCTTCATGAACACTGAAGCTTTCTTT. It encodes CASSLQGAFMNTEAFF.